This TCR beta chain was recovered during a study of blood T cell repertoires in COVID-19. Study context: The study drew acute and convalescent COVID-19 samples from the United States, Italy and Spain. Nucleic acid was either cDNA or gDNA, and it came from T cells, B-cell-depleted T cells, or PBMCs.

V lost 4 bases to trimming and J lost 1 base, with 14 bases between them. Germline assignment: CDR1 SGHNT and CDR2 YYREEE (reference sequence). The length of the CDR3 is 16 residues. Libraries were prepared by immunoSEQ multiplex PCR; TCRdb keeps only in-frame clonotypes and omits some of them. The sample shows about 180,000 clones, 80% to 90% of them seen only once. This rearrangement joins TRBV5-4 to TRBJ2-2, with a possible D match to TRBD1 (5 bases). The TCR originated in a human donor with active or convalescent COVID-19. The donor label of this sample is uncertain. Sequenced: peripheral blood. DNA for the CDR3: TGTGCCAGCAGCACGTGGGGCCTACAGAACACCGGGGAGCTGTTTTTT. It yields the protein CASSTWGLQNTGELFF.